This T cell receptor (beta chain) came from a study of T-cell memory formation after mild COVID-19. TCRdb itself ran the 5' RACE reads through MiXCR, one entry per CDR3 protein. The sample contains about 470,000 distinct CDR3 sequences, around a quarter of which appear only once. This clonotype was detected only a few times. From germline, CDR1 is SGHRS and CDR2 YFSETQ. The CDR3 is 13 residues long. V was cut by 4 bases and J by 4 bases, with 12 bases left in between. The clonotype was recovered from an adult woman who had mild COVID-19 (a few samples of this study predate the infection). Cell type and time point are not known. The sequencing sample was made of PBMCs or a T cell subset sorted from them (not recorded which). The chain is built from TRBV5-1 and TRBJ2-7; D uncertain. The CDR3 reads CASSPKEHYEQYF. CDR3 DNA sequence: TGCGCCAGCAGCCCTAAGGAGCATTACGAGCAGTACTTC.